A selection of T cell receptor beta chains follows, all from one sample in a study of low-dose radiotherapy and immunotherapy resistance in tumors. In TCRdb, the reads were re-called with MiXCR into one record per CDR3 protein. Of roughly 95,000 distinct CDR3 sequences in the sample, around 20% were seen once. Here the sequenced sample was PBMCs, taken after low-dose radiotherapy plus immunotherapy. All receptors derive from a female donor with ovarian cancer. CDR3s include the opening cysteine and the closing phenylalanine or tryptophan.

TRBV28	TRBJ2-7	CASSPMGLAFSQQYF
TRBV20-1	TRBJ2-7	CSARRGYEQYF
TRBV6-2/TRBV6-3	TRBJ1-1	CASSPLRSEAFF
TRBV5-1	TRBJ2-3	CASSSSSTSTDTQYF
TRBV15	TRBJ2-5	CAIGLAGGPGETQYF
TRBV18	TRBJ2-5	CASSPARGYQETQYF
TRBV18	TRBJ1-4	CASSPQGPGGEKLFF
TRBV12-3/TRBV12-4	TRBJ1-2	CASSPKANYGYTF
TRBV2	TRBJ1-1	CASRGPTGALAEAFF
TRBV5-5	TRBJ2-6	CASSLYSSGANVLTF
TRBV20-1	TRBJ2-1	CSARSRVIDEQFF
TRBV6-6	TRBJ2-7	CASSYSSGSGAEQYF
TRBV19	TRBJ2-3	CASGGRGGHLDTQYF
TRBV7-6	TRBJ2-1	CASSLDLTEYNEQFF
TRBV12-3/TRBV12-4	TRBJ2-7	CASRQGGTKIYEQYF
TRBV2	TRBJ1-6	CASSEALGPGRLNSPLHF
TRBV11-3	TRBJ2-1	CASSLGGTLSYNEQFF
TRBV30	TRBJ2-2	CAWSDTGELFF
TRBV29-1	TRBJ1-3	CSVEDRGPGNTIYF
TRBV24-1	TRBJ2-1	CATSDPDPRGYNEQFF
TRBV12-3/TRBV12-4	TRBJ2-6	CASRRQGAGANVLTF
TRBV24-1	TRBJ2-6	CATSDFSSSGANVLTF
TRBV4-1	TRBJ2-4	CASSQDPSTSWDKNIQYF
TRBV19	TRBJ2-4	CASSTPSIAKNIQYF
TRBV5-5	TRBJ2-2	CASSVTDLPLNTGELFF
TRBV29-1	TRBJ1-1	CSGEPGQGKTEAFF
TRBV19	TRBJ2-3	CASSTPLAGVVTDTQYF